These T cell receptor beta chains were read from a single sample in a study of T cell responses to AZD1222 COVID-19 vaccine. Only in-frame clones appear in the TCRdb table, and some are missing; sequencing was by immunoSEQ multiplex PCR. The table lists about 84,000 clones, 87% of them singletons, with about 1.6% in the top ten. Sequencing used peripheral blood, obtained on day 0 of AZD1222 vaccination. These receptors all come from an adult in good health. CDR3s include the opening cysteine and the closing phenylalanine or tryptophan. The D gene is left open where the match is weak.

>.|TRBV30
CAWSGKKADVYNSPLHF
>.|TRBV29-1
CSVRQGANEKLFF
>TRBD1|TRBV10-3
CAISGQQGSYEQYF
>TRBD2|TRBV5-1
CASSFGAERDGELFF
>.|TRBV30
CAWSLTREKLFF
>.|TRBV4-1
CASSLIGVPYNEQFF
>TRBD1|TRBV5-1
CASSLRGDRRNEKLFF
>TRBD1|TRBV7-9
CASSYWTGGSTDTQYF
>TRBD2|TRBV10-3
CAIRGLAGDTGELFF
>TRBD2|TRBV11-2
CASSLDPSTSGIQETQYF
>.|TRBV18
CASSPPGRDLGYTF
>.|TRBV12-3/TRBV12-4
CASSQQAGYGYTF
>TRBD1|TRBV19
CASRRGLTEAFF
>TRBD2|TRBV6-5
CASRDGRSYEQYF
>TRBD1|TRBV27
CASSPGQGYEQYF
>TRBD1|TRBV13
CASSLFPGQGPYEQYF
>TRBD1|TRBV7-7
CASSLARDSGGETQYF
>.|TRBV9
CASSTGEGRGYTF
>.|TRBV19
CASSIGGAGETQYF
>TRBD2|TRBV6-5
CASSTSGRARYEQYF
>TRBD1|TRBV19
CASKTISGGANEQFF
>TRBD1|TRBV6-5
CASSSGTGGSYEQYF
>TRBD1|TRBV5-4
CASSLGDRGRGGELFF
>.|TRBV6-5
CASSYKPSSYNSPLHF
>.|TRBV7-6
CASSFQGGSEKLFF
>TRBD2|TRBV29-1
CSVRHLAGGKDYEQYF
>.|TRBV5-6
CASSLFSGAAGEPQHF
>TRBD1|TRBV19
CATGTVMNTEAFF
>TRBD1|TRBV28
CASSSGTGTAFF
>.|TRBV30
CARTGSSNTEAFF
>TRBD1|TRBV29-1
CSVGQGGLFGKLFF
>.|TRBV14
CASSPGTSYGYTF
>TRBD1|TRBV6-5
CASRIDRVTLTQAFF
>.|TRBV11-3
CASSLRAGELFF
>TRBD1|TRBV10-2
CASREQGAYEQYF
>TRBD2|TRBV11-2
CASSQGGLAGVNEQFF
>TRBD2|TRBV25-1
CASSDPGTSGVREQYF
>TRBD2|TRBV6-6
CASKGLASHEQYF
>.|TRBV19
CASSNSRGTNEKLFF
>TRBD1|TRBV19
CASSTPGTGDEKLFF
>.|TRBV14
CASSSGTPLYEQYF
>.|TRBV10-3
CAIRPSNTEAFF
>.|TRBV7-2
CASSLGPWTEAFF
>.|TRBV30
CAWSVSTYQQYF
>.|TRBV7-9
CASSFRLGAGEQYF
>TRBD1|TRBV9
CASSDREGSGNTIYF
>.|TRBV7-3
CASSPTTLFYNEQFF
>.|TRBV6-5
CASRASKETQYF
>.|TRBV7-2
CASSTGTGTYEQYF
>TRBD1|TRBV28
CASSSGTGVYEQYF
>.|TRBV2
CASSLRTTGYTF
>.|TRBV6-5
CASSHTENSNQPQHF
>.|TRBV9
CASSVLGANYGYTF
>.|TRBV18
CASSLSGVTEAFF